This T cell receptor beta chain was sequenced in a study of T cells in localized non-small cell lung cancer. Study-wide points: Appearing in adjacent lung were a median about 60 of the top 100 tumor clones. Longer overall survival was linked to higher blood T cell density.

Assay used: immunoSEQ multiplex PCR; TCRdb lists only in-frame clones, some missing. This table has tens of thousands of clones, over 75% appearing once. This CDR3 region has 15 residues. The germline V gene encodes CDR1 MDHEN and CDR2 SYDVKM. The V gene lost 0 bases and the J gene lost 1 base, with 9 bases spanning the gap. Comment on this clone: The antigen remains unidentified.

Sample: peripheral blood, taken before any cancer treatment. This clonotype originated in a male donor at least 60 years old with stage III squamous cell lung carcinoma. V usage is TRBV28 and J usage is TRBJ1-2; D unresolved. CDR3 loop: CASSLWQDYNYGYTF. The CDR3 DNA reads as TGTGCCAGCAGTTTATGGCAGGATTATAACTATGGCTACACCTTC.